These 32 T cell receptor beta chains came from one sample sequenced in a study of OX40 agonist ivuxolimab in advanced cancers. Data came from immunoSEQ multiplex PCR; TCRdb stores just in-frame clones and leaves some out. The sample lists approximately 70,000 clones; 84% were seen once. The specimen comprised CD4+ or CD8+ T cells sorted from blood, sampled in a trial of the OX40 agonist ivuxolimab. These receptors were taken from an adult with an advanced solid tumor such as melanoma, head and neck, liver or kidney cancer.

The V gene is TRBV16, the J gene TRBJ2-2; D ambiguous. Germline CDR1 KGHSY, CDR2 FQNENV. The CDR3 consists of 14 residues. Trimming took off 4 bases at V and 5 bases at J, with 11 bases between the two ends. The CDR3 DNA follows: TGTGCCAGCAGCCCCGATTGGGATACCGGGGAGCTGTTTTTT. Translation gives CASSPDWDTGELFF.

This chain connects TRBV11-3 to TRBJ2-1, with a tentative D call TRBD1 (5 bases). Germline CDR1 is SGHNT and CDR2 is YENEEA. The CDR3 runs 13 residues. The V gene lost 4 bases and the J gene lost 6 bases, with 10 bases spanning the gap. The CDR3: CASSSNTGNEQFF. The CDR3 DNA reads TGTGCCAGCAGCTCCAACACAGGCAATGAGCAGTTCTTC. Combining the CDR3 with reference TRBV11-3 and TRBJ2-1 gives the whole variable domain EAGVVQSPRYKIIEKKQPVAFWCNPISGHNTLYWYLQNLGQGPELLIRYENEEAVDDSQLPKDRFSAERLKGVDSTLKIQPAELGDSAVYLCASSSNTGNEQFFGPGTRLTVL.

This sequence joins TRBV7-2 and TRBJ2-2; TRBD2 matches 8 bases. The junction had 9 bases not matched to a gene; V was cut back by 6 bases and J by 0 bases. Germline V CDR1 and CDR2: SGHTA, FQGNSA. CDR3 length: 17 amino acids. DNA for the CDR3: TGTGCCAGCAGGCATCCCCGGGGGGGGCCGAACACCGGGGAGCTGTTTTTT. It encodes CASRHPRGGPNTGELFF.

Concerning this clone: The identical CDR3 is also encoded by other nucleotide sequences in the sample. V and J are TRBV18 and TRBJ1-1; D is undetermined. Germline CDR1 and CDR2: KGHSH and LQKENI. The V end was cut by 1 base, the J end by 1 base, with 4 bases between. This CDR3 has 13 residues. This chain's CDR3 is CASSPQGNTEAFF. CDR3 coding DNA: TGTGCCAGCTCACCACAAGGGAACACTGAAGCTTTCTTT.

The genes are TRBV7-3 and TRBJ1-1; no firm D call. Germline assignment: CDR1 SGHTA and CDR2 FQGTGA. There are 13 residues in the CDR3. Deletions cut 0 bases from V and 8 bases from J, with 10 bases between. Here the CDR3 reads CASSLTRDREAFF. CDR3 DNA: TGTGCCAGCAGCTTAACGAGGGATCGAGAAGCTTTCTTT. Looking up the rest from reference TRBV7-3 and TRBJ1-1 gives the full variable domain: GAGVSQTPSNKVTEKGKYVELRCDPISGHTALYWYRQSLGQGPEFLIYFQGTGAADDSGLPNDRFFAVRPEGSVSTLKIQRTERGDSAVYLCASSLTRDREAFFGQGTRLTVV.

The rearrangement links TRBV27 to TRBJ2-3; D is undetermined. The CDR3 consists of 12 residues. Trimming shortened V by 7 bases and J by 1 base, and 6 bases separated the two germline ends. Germline-derived CDR1 and CDR2 are MNHEY and SMNVEV (reference sequence). The CDR3 reads CASKTGTDTQYF. The CDR3 bases are TGTGCCAGCAAGACTGGCACAGATACGCAGTATTTT.

The V gene is TRBV29-1, the J gene TRBJ2-5; the D gene could be TRBD1 or TRBD2 (5 bases each). V was cut by 4 bases and J by 0 bases, with 15 bases left in between. This CDR3 has 15 amino acids. CDR1 and CDR2 (germline): SQVTM, ANQGSEA. The CDR3 sequence: CSVGLGLGDQETQYF. CDR3 nucleotides: TGCAGCGTTGGGTTGGGGTTGGGGGACCAAGAGACCCAGTACTTC.

Only one count was recorded for this clone. J is TRBJ2-2 and V is TRBV5-1; D tentatively reads TRBD1 or TRBD2 (5 bases each). The CDR3 extends over 14 amino acids. Trimming pared 4 bases from V and 6 bases from J, leaving 13 bases between. CDR1 is SGHRS, CDR2 YFSETQ, per germline. The CDR3 here is CASSPGSPAGELFF. CDR3 DNA sequence: TGCGCCAGCAGCCCAGGGAGCCCAGCCGGGGAGCTGTTTTTT.

This chain uses TRBV13 with TRBJ1-1, with D possibly being TRBD1 (5 bases). This CDR3 is 15 amino acids long. The V gene lost 1 base and the J gene lost 3 bases, with 12 bases spanning the gap. Germline-derived CDR1 and CDR2 are PRHDT and FYEKMQ (reference sequence). As DNA, the CDR3 is TGTGCCAGCAGCTTAGATCAGGGCTTGGACACTGAAGCTTTCTTT. This sequence encodes CASSLDQGLDTEAFF. The entire variable domain, with the rest obtained from reference TRBV13 and TRBJ1-1, is as follows: AAGVIQSPRHLIKEKRETATLKCYPIPRHDTVYWYQQGPGQDPQFLISFYEKMQSDKGSIPDRFSAQQFSDYHSELNMSSLELGDSALYFCASSLDQGLDTEAFFGQGTRLTVV.

The chain uses TRBV2 and TRBJ1-1; D is undetermined. This CDR3 has 11 residues. V gave up 2 bases and J gave up 6 bases, with 4 bases separating them. CDR1 is SNHLY and CDR2 is FYNNEI in the germline V gene. Written as DNA, the CDR3 is TGTGCCAGCAGTGAAAGGGCTGAAGCTTTCTTT. Its protein product is CASSERAEAFF.

J is TRBJ1-3 and V is TRBV2; unclear D gene. CDR3 length: 14 amino acids. V shed 5 bases and J shed 0 bases, with 8 bases lying between them. Germline V CDR1 and CDR2: SNHLY, FYNNEI. In DNA, the CDR3 is TGTGCCAGCAGTTTTACCTACTCTGGAAACACCATATATTTT. It encodes CASSFTYSGNTIYF.

The chain couples TRBV6-1 to TRBJ2-7, with 7 positions matching TRBD1. CDR3 length: 11 amino acids. V was pared by 4 bases and J by 13 bases, with 7 bases of the junction left unmatched. Germline assignment: CDR1 MNHNS and CDR2 SASEGT. The CDR3 is CASSVKGQPYF. CDR3 DNA sequence: TGTGCCAGCAGTGTTAAGGGACAGCCCTACTTC.

The CDR3 region is CASTPTASSYEQYF. CDR3 in DNA: TGTGCCAGCACCCCGACGGCAAGCTCCTACGAGCAGTACTTC. The chain combines TRBV9 with TRBJ2-5; no firm D call. With the DNA end fitting TRBJ2-7 better, the J assignment may be wrong. CDR1 and CDR2 (germline): SGDLS, YYNGEE. CDR3 size: 14 residues.

The chain uses TRBV5-5 and TRBJ2-1; D is perhaps TRBD2 (5 bases). Trimming took off 2 bases at V and 2 bases at J, with 11 bases between the two ends. Germline CDR1 SGHKS, CDR2 YYEKEE (reference sequence). The CDR3 extends over 15 amino acids. Written as DNA, the CDR3 is TGTGCCAGCAGCTTAGTTGTGGGAGCCTACAATGAGCAGTTCTTC. Translation: CASSLVVGAYNEQFF.

The chain carries TRBV7-9 and TRBJ2-2; D gene unclear. Germline CDR1 is SEHNR and CDR2 is FQNEAQ (reference sequence). The CDR3 is made up of 13 amino acids. V was pared by 10 bases and J by 0 bases, with 9 bases between. DNA for the CDR3: TGTGCCAATGGAGACACGAACACCGGGGAGCTGTTTTTT. This encodes CANGDTNTGELFF. The variable domain in full, completed from reference TRBV7-9 and TRBJ2-2, reads DTGVSQNPRHKITKRGQNVTFRCDPISEHNRLYWYRQTLGQGPEFLTYFQNEAQLEKSRLLSDRFSAERPKGSFSTLEIQRTEQGDSAMYLCANGDTNTGELFFGEGSRLTVL.

Comments on this clone: Other nucleotide sequences in the sample specify the same CDR3. The chain joins TRBV5-1 to TRBJ2-7; D is ambiguous. Trimming pared 0 bases from V and 5 bases from J, leaving 6 bases between. The CDR3 is 12 amino acids. CDR1 and CDR2 (germline): SGHRS, YFSETQ. The CDR3 DNA reads as TGCGCCAGCAGCTTGGCCGGGCACGAGCAGTACTTC. Its translation: CASSLAGHEQYF.

V is TRBV7-8 and J is TRBJ1-4; D remains ambiguous. Germline V gene lookup returns CDR1 SGHVS and CDR2 FQNEAQ. Deletions cut 5 bases from V and 7 bases from J, with 11 bases between. The length of the CDR3 is 13 residues. CDR3 region: CASSRGILEKLFF. The CDR3 coding sequence is TGTGCCAGCAGCCGCGGGATACTTGAAAAACTGTTTTTT.

The table lists this clone with a few counts. The V call is TRBV4-1, the J call TRBJ2-7; 7 nucleotides match TRBD1. The CDR3 consists of 15 residues. V lost 2 bases to trimming and J lost 6 bases; unmatched junction nucleotides: 10. Germline CDR1 is MGHRA and CDR2 is YSYEKL. The CDR3: CASSQSLEGAVEQYF. DNA of the CDR3: TGCGCCAGCAGCCAAAGTCTAGAGGGGGCTGTCGAGCAGTACTTC.

V is TRBV7-9 and J is TRBJ2-1; TRBD2 matches 10 bases. J gave up 3 bases and V 5 bases, and 7 bases lay outside the gene matches. The length of the CDR3 is 16 residues. In germline, CDR1 is SEHNR, CDR2 FQNEAQ (reference sequence). The CDR3 coding sequence is TGTGCCAGCAGCCTCTTTCTAGCGGGGGACTACAATGAGCAGTTCTTC. This gives the protein CASSLFLAGDYNEQFF.

The gene calls are TRBV7-2 and TRBJ2-7, with a tentative D call TRBD1 (5 bases). V lost 5 bases, J lost 2 bases, and 13 bases lay in between. Germline CDR1 SGHTA, CDR2 FQGNSA. The CDR3 extends over 14 amino acids. The CDR3, as DNA: TGTGCCAGCAGCCTATTTCAGGGTACCTACGAGCAGTACTTC. This sequence encodes CASSLFQGTYEQYF.

The chain recombines TRBV11-2 with TRBJ1-3; D may be TRBD1 (6 bases). This CDR3 spans 17 amino acids. Trimming pared 3 bases from V and 0 bases from J, leaving 15 bases between. Germline V gives CDR1 SGHAT, CDR2 FQNNGV. This CDR3 reads CASSFSGWTDSGNTIYF. The CDR3 nucleotides read TGTGCCAGCAGCTTTTCCGGTTGGACAGACTCTGGAAACACCATATATTTT. The variable domain in full, completed from reference TRBV11-2 and TRBJ1-3, reads EAGVAQSPRYKIIEKRQSVAFWCNPISGHATLYWYQQILGQGPKLLIQFQNNGVVDDSQLPKDRFSAERLKGVDSTLKIQPAKLEDSAVYLCASSFSGWTDSGNTIYFGEGSWLTVV.

This clone was seen just once. In DNA form, the CDR3 reads TGCGCCAGCAGCTCCCCGGACAGGGCTGGATACACTGAAGCTTTCTTT. Protein product: CASSSPDRAGYTEAFF. This rearrangement joins TRBV5-1 to TRBJ1-1; TRBD1 aligns across 8 bases. The CDR3 sequence is 16 residues long. Germline V gene data show CDR1 as SGHRS and CDR2 as YFSETQ. V was pared by 3 bases and J by 3 bases, with 10 bases of the junction left unmatched.

The chain links TRBV27 to TRBJ1-2; 12 bases line up with TRBD1. Germline V gene data show CDR1 as MNHEY and CDR2 as SMNVEV (reference sequence). CDR3 length: 16 amino acids. V lost 0 bases, J lost 4 bases, and 3 bases stayed unmatched. The CDR3 region is CASSLSGQGAFYGYTF. DNA for the CDR3: TGTGCCAGCAGTTTATCGGGACAGGGGGCCTTCTATGGCTACACCTTC.

The chain couples TRBV5-1 to TRBJ2-3, with a possible D match to TRBD2 (6 bases). Germline V CDR1 and CDR2: SGHRS, YFSETQ. This CDR3 has 15 residues. V was cut by 0 bases and J by 2 bases, with 10 bases left in between. CDR3 protein: CASSLVSGDTDTQYF. In DNA, the CDR3 is TGCGCCAGCAGCTTGGTTAGCGGAGACACAGATACGCAGTATTTT. Drawing the rest from reference TRBV5-1 and TRBJ2-3, the complete variable domain is KAGVTQTPRYLIKTRGQQVTLSCSPISGHRSVSWYQQTPGQGLQFLFEYFSETQRNKGNFPGRFSGRQFSNSRSEMNVSTLELGDSALYLCASSLVSGDTDTQYFGPGTRLTVL.

In this sample, this clone turned up a few times. The chain has TRBV4-3 and TRBJ1-6, with D tentatively TRBD1 (6 bases). Trimming left V 3 bases short and J 8 bases short, with 17 bases between. Germline CDR1 reads LGHNA; CDR2 reads YSLEER. CDR3 length equals 16 residues. In nucleotides, the CDR3 is TGCGCCAGCAGCCAGAGCCTCGGACAGTTTGATTCACCCCTCCACTTT. Translation: CASSQSLGQFDSPLHF.

This clone was counted a single time. The rearrangement joins TRBV5-1 to TRBJ2-1; a possible D gene is TRBD2 (5 bases). In germline, CDR1 is SGHRS, CDR2 YFSETQ. The CDR3 length is 15 residues. V was trimmed by 5 bases and J by 0 bases, leaving 12 bases between them. CDR3 sequence reads: CASSSSDNSYNEQFF. The DNA of the CDR3 is TGCGCCAGCAGTAGTAGCGACAACTCCTACAATGAGCAGTTCTTC.

The genes are TRBV11-3 and TRBJ2-1, with 13 bases aligning to TRBD2. The CDR3 covers 15 residues. The V and J ends lost 5 bases and 10 bases, in that order; junction bases with no gene match: 8. CDR1 and CDR2 (germline): SGHNT, YENEEA. The CDR3 region has the DNA TGTGCCAGCAGCCCGCGGACTAGCGGGAGAGGAGAGCAGTTCTTC. This encodes CASSPRTSGRGEQFF.

The V and J genes are TRBV10-3 and TRBJ1-6; the D gene is possibly TRBD1 (6 bases). This CDR3 comprises 14 residues. V gave up 3 bases and J gave up 7 bases, with 10 bases separating them. CDR1 and CDR2 from the germline V gene are ENHRY and SYGVKD. The CDR3 reads CAISEAQGNSPLHF. CDR3 nucleotide sequence: TGTGCCATCAGTGAAGCACAGGGAAATTCACCCCTCCACTTT.

CDR3 DNA sequence: TGTGCCAGCAAGGCACAGCCCTTTAATGAAAAACTGTTTTTT. Encoded protein: CASKAQPFNEKLFF. The rearrangement joins TRBV6-1 to TRBJ1-4; no clear D gene. This CDR3 is built from 14 residues. V was clipped by 7 bases and J by 4 bases, with 13 bases between them. Germline V CDR1 and CDR2: MNHNS, SASEGT.

The gene calls are TRBV28 and TRBJ1-2, with 10 bases lining up with TRBD1. This CDR3 comprises 14 residues. The junction had 3 bases not matched to a gene; V was cut back by 2 bases and J by 6 bases. CDR1 and CDR2 from the germline V gene are MDHEN and SYDVKM. For the CDR3, the DNA is TGTGCCAGCAGTTTAATGACAGGGGGCGATGGCTACACCTTC. Amino acids: CASSLMTGGDGYTF.

The V and J genes are TRBV12-5 and TRBJ1-5; the D is unclear. CDR1 is LGHNT, CDR2 FRNRAP, per germline. The CDR3 totals 15 residues. V lost 4 bases, J lost 1 base, and 11 bases lay in between. Here the CDR3 DNA reads TGTGCTAGTGGTTACCCCCTAAGCAGCAATCAGCCCCAGCATTTT. Protein product: CASGYPLSSNQPQHF.

This clone was picked up a small number of times. J is TRBJ1-4 and V is TRBV7-6; 12 bases align to TRBD1. Germline V gives CDR1 SGHVS, CDR2 FNYEAQ. V dropped 3 bases and J dropped 5; count of bases not matched to a gene: 10. This CDR3 contains 18 residues. In DNA form, the CDR3 reads TGTGCCAGCAGCTTCTCGGGAGGGACAGGGGGCCCCAATGAAAAACTGTTTTTT. Encoded protein: CASSFSGGTGGPNEKLFF.